This entry lists 12 T cell receptor beta chains sequenced from one sample in a study of T cell changes during pregnancy in multiple sclerosis. The method was immunoSEQ multiplex PCR; TCRdb's version includes in-frame clones alone and lacks a portion of them. The table records under 80,000 clones, approximately 91% of them present only once. This material consisted of peripheral blood, taken in the second trimester of pregnancy. Receptors originate from a female donor with multiple sclerosis, enrolled in a pregnancy study.

This clone has only a few counts. The chain links TRBV21-1 to TRBJ2-2; the DNA was not compared with TRBD1, the D call given in the table. TRBV21-1 is listed as a pseudogene. The CDR3 length is 15 residues. CDR3 region: CASSKAGAVTGELFF. The DNA for the CDR3 is TGTGCCAGCAGCAAAGCAGGGGCGGTTACCGGGGAGCTGTTTTTT.

The gene calls are TRBV18 and TRBJ1-1; TRBD1 is a possible D gene (6 bases). This CDR3 has 18 amino acids. The V end lost 2 bases, the J end lost 0 bases, and 19 bases lay between the germline ends. Germline CDR1 reads KGHSH; CDR2 reads LQKENI. CDR3: CASSPAQRAGDMNTEAFF. DNA of the CDR3: TGTGCCAGCTCACCAGCACAAAGGGCAGGGGACATGAACACTGAAGCTTTCTTT.

Only a few counts were recorded for this clone. This sequence joins TRBV4-2 and TRBJ1-6; no definite D call. V gave up 1 base and J gave up 7 bases, with 14 bases separating them. The CDR3 spans 16 residues. Germline CDR1 LGHNA, CDR2 YNFKEQ. The CDR3 spells CASSQGATAWNSPLHF. The DNA of the CDR3 is TGTGCCAGCAGCCAAGGGGCCACGGCCTGGAATTCACCCCTCCACTTT.

V gene TRBV5-5 combines with J gene TRBJ2-7, with TRBD1 as a possible D gene (5 bases). Germline CDR1 is SGHKS and CDR2 is YYEKEE (reference sequence). V was clipped by 2 bases and J by 0 bases, with 15 bases between them. The CDR3 has 16 amino acids. The CDR3 coding sequence is TGTGCCAGCAGCTTACCCCTCAGGGAACGCTCCTACGAGCAGTACTTC. This sequence encodes CASSLPLRERSYEQYF.

This rearrangement joins TRBV5-6 to TRBJ1-5, with TRBD1 matching 7 bases. This CDR3 region has 14 residues. In germline, CDR1 is SGHDT, CDR2 YYEEEE. The V segment lost 4 bases and the J segment 6 bases; nucleotides outside the gene matches: 7. The CDR3 DNA is TGTGCCAGCAGCCATCGACAGGGTAGTCAGCCCCAGCATTTT. It yields the protein CASSHRQGSQPQHF.

The chain combines TRBV7-7 with TRBJ2-2, with D perhaps matching TRBD2 (6 bases). Germline assignment: CDR1 SSHAT and CDR2 FNYEAQ (reference sequence). V was shortened by 2 bases and J by 3 bases, with 10 bases between the two germline ends. This CDR3 region has 15 residues. The CDR3 DNA reads as TGTGCCAGCAGCTTACTACTAGCTGACACCGGGGAGCTGTTTTTT. Encoded protein: CASSLLLADTGELFF.

This chain links TRBV9 with TRBJ2-1; TRBD2 might be the D (5 bases). Trimming removed 0 bases from V and 0 bases from J, with 13 bases in between. The CDR3 consists of 17 residues. Germline-derived CDR1 and CDR2 are SGDLS and YYNGEE. CDR3 protein: CASSVAGHGNSYNEQFF. CDR3 nucleotides: TGTGCCAGCAGCGTAGCCGGCCACGGGAACTCCTACAATGAGCAGTTCTTC.

This chain joins TRBV19 and TRBJ2-5, with D tentatively TRBD2 (6 bases). V was clipped by 4 bases and J by 5 bases, with 17 bases between them. In germline, CDR1 is LNHDA, CDR2 SQIVND (reference sequence). The CDR3 contains 15 residues. The DNA for the CDR3 is TGTGCCAGTAGTACCTCTGGATGGGGGGTGGAGACCCAGTACTTC. Protein: CASSTSGWGVETQYF.

The chain carries TRBV5-1 and TRBJ2-5; the D gene is possibly TRBD2 (6 bases). The ends were cut back, 1 base at V and 4 bases at J, with 14 bases in the middle. The CDR3 loop spans 15 amino acids. Germline CDR1 is SGHRS and CDR2 is YFSETQ. The CDR3 region has the DNA TGCGCCAGCAGCTTGAGCGGGTGGGGGAGAGAGACCCAGTACTTC. Translating it yields CASSLSGWGRETQYF.

The J gene is TRBJ1-4, the V gene TRBV7-8, with D unresolved. V lost 5 bases to trimming and J lost 5 bases, with 15 bases between them. CDR3 length equals 15 residues. Germline CDR1 is SGHVS and CDR2 is FQNEAQ. CDR3 bases: TGTGCCAGCAGCAACACGCGACTGCAAAATGAAAAACTGTTTTTT. This translates into CASSNTRLQNEKLFF.

This clone was counted between two and nine times. The V gene is TRBV7-9, the J gene TRBJ1-6, with D perhaps TRBD1 (6 bases). This CDR3 is 13 amino acids long. Germline CDR1 SEHNR, CDR2 FQNEAQ (reference sequence). V was cut by 6 bases and J by 8 bases, with 11 bases left in between. The CDR3 is CASSQNRDSPLHF. As DNA, the CDR3 is TGTGCCAGCAGTCAGAACAGGGATTCACCCCTCCACTTT.

The chain employs TRBV29-1 and TRBJ2-1, with D unclear. The CDR3 runs 10 residues. Trimming left V 4 bases short and J 5 bases short, with 3 bases between. Germline CDR1 SQVTM, CDR2 ANQGSEA. CDR3 sequence (DNA): TGCAGCGTTGGAGACAATGAGCAGTTCTTC. Its translation is CSVGDNEQFF.